Listed here are 14 T cell receptor beta chains from one sample, sequenced in a study of blood T cell repertoires in COVID-19. This table comes from immunoSEQ multiplex PCR, and its TCRdb copy is limited to in-frame clones, with some not included. This table holds around 190,000 clones, over 80% found once. The sequencing sample was made of peripheral blood. These receptors originate from a woman aged 60 to 75 with COVID-19, enrolled during active disease.

This chain joins TRBV6-4 and TRBJ1-2; D ambiguous. V was pared by 5 bases and J by 4 bases, with 20 bases between. This CDR3 has 16 residues. Germline V gives CDR1 MRHNA, CDR2 SNTAGT. The CDR3 sequence is CASSTEGRPSLYGYTF. The CDR3 bases are TGTGCCAGCAGTACTGAGGGCAGGCCCTCTCTCTATGGCTACACCTTC.

This clone was observed once. This sequence joins TRBV4-1 and TRBJ1-6; 7 bases match TRBD1. Per germline, CDR1 MGHRA and CDR2 YSYEKL. The CDR3 length is 16 residues. Unmatched junction bases numbered 6, after V lost 1 base and J lost 6 bases. The CDR3 DNA sequence: TGCGCCAGCAGCCAAGGACAGGGAGTAGCTAATTCACCCCTCCACTTT. It translates to CASSQGQGVANSPLHF.

The rearrangement links TRBV6-5 to TRBJ2-3; TRBD2 is a possible D gene (7 bases). Germline CDR1 is MNHEY and CDR2 is SVGAGI. This CDR3 is built from 16 residues. V dropped 2 bases and J dropped 7 bases, with 19 bases sitting between them. CDR3 DNA: TGTGCCAGCAGTTACGGTGGGAGGGGGGCCCAGAATACGCAGTATTTT. It yields the protein CASSYGGRGAQNTQYF.

The genes are TRBV7-6 and TRBJ2-5, with 7 positions matching TRBD1. This CDR3 has 16 residues. The V and J ends lost 1 base and 2 bases, in that order; junction bases with no gene match: 7. Germline lookup yields CDR1 SGHVS and CDR2 FNYEAQ. CDR3 nucleotides: TGTGCCAGCAGCTTAGTCCCCGGGACAGCGCAAGAGACCCAGTACTTC. It encodes CASSLVPGTAQETQYF.

The rearrangement joins TRBV24-1 to TRBJ2-2, with D possibly being TRBD1 (6 bases). This CDR3 contains 16 residues. CDR1 and CDR2 (germline): KGHDR, SFDVKD. V lost 4 bases to trimming and J lost 0 bases, with 11 bases between them. The CDR3 bases are TGTGCCACCAGTGACCGGGGACACACGAACACCGGGGAGCTGTTTTTT. It encodes CATSDRGHTNTGELFF.

This clone was detected many times. In nucleotides, the CDR3 is TGTGCCACCAGTGATTGGGGCGGGAAGTCAGATACGCAGTATTTT. Its translation: CATSDWGGKSDTQYF. The V and J genes are TRBV24-1 and TRBJ2-3, with D possibly TRBD2 on 6 matching bases. Germline V gives CDR1 KGHDR, CDR2 SFDVKD. The CDR3 has 15 residues. V gave up 2 bases and J gave up 4 bases, with 12 bases separating them.

This clone appeared a single time. The chain uses TRBV15 and TRBJ2-5, with D unclear. The CDR3 covers 13 residues. Trimming took off 1 base at V and 2 bases at J, with 5 bases between the two ends. Germline CDR1 and CDR2: LNHNV and YYDKDF (reference sequence). The CDR3 DNA is TGTGCCACCAGCAGAGGGAGACAAGAGACCCAGTACTTC. Its translation is CATSRGRQETQYF.

CDR3 in DNA: TGTGCCAGCAGCTTCCGGGACAGCTACAATGAGCAGTTCTTC. Encoded protein: CASSFRDSYNEQFF. V is TRBV11-3 and J is TRBJ2-1; 7 bases align to TRBD1. Germline CDR1 and CDR2: SGHNT and YENEEA. CDR3 length: 14 amino acids. V lost 3 bases, J lost 3 bases, and 2 bases stayed unmatched.

The chain is built from TRBV18 and TRBJ1-1; D not resolved. This CDR3 has 14 residues. Germline CDR1 KGHSH, CDR2 LQKENI. The V gene lost 0 bases and the J gene lost 6 bases, with 11 bases spanning the gap. The CDR3 protein is CASSPPRANAEAFF. The CDR3 DNA reads as TGTGCCAGCTCACCACCGCGGGCGAATGCTGAAGCTTTCTTT.

This clone was seen a few times. This chain joins TRBV6-5 and TRBJ2-1; TRBD1 is a possible D gene (5 bases). With 6 bases removed from V and 10 bases from J, the gap between germline ends came to 13 bases. The CDR3 spans 12 residues. CDR1 is MNHEY, CDR2 SVGAGI, per germline. DNA of the CDR3: TGTGCCAGCAGCCAAGGGGCAGGGGAGCAGTTCTTC. This encodes CASSQGAGEQFF.

This chain links TRBV5-1 with TRBJ2-5; D is possibly TRBD2 (6 bases). Germline V gene lookup returns CDR1 SGHRS and CDR2 YFSETQ. The V end lost 1 base, the J end lost 5 bases, and 12 bases lay between the germline ends. This CDR3 contains 14 residues. CDR3 sequence reads: CASSLIGAGETQYF. The CDR3 region has the DNA TGCGCCAGCAGCTTGATAGGGGCGGGGGAGACCCAGTACTTC.

The genes are TRBV10-2 and TRBJ1-3, with D possibly matching TRBD1 (5 bases). Looked up from germline, CDR1 is WSHSY and CDR2 is SAAADI. The V end was cut by 5 bases, the J end by 3 bases, with 11 bases between. The CDR3 is 14 amino acids. CDR3 protein: CASSRGGDGNTIYF. The CDR3 DNA is TGCGCCAGCAGTCGGGGCGGGGATGGAAACACCATATATTTT.

Only a few counts were recorded for this clone. The gene calls are TRBV7-2 and TRBJ1-2; TRBD1 might be the D (6 bases). Germline values: CDR1 SGHTA, CDR2 FQGNSA. This CDR3 is 15 amino acids long. The V and J ends lost 7 bases and 3 bases respectively, with 18 bases between them. The CDR3 loop reads CASTLGSGVYYGYTF. Written as DNA, the CDR3 is TGTGCCAGCACCCTGGGATCAGGGGTTTACTATGGCTACACCTTC.

The gene calls are TRBV19 and TRBJ2-7; 7 bases align to TRBD2. CDR1 and CDR2 from the germline V gene are LNHDA and SQIVND (reference sequence). The junction had 10 bases not matched to a gene; V was cut back by 5 bases and J by 9 bases. The CDR3 covers 13 residues. The CDR3, as DNA: TGTGCCAGTAGTGCAGGACAAGGACTAGGGCAGTACTTC. Its translation: CASSAGQGLGQYF. Complete variable domain (other parts from reference TRBV19 and TRBJ2-7): DGGITQSPKYLFRKEGQNVTLSCEQNLNHDAMYWYRQDPGQGLRLIYYSQIVNDFQKGDIAEGYSVSREKKESFPLTVTSAQKNPTAFYLCASSAGQGLGQYFGPGTRLTVT.